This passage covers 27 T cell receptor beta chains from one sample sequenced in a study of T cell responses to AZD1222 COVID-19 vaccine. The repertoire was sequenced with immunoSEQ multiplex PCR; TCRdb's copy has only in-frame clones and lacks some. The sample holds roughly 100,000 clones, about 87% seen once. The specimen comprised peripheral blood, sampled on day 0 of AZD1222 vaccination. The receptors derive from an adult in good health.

CDR3: CASSSQRVQETQYF. In nucleotides, the CDR3 is TGTGCCAGCAGCTCTCAGCGGGTCCAAGAGACCCAGTACTTC. The chain combines TRBV7-9 with TRBJ2-5; D perhaps matches TRBD2 (6 bases). CDR1 and CDR2 from the germline V gene are SEHNR and FQNEAQ (reference sequence). With 4 bases removed from V and 1 base from J, the gap between germline ends came to 10 bases. The CDR3 is 14 amino acids.

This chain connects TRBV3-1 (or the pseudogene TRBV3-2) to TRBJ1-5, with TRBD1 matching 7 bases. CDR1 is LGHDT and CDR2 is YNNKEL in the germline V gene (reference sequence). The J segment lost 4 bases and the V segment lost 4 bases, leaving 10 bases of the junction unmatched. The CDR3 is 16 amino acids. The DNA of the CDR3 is TGTGCCAGCAGCCCCGGACAGGTCTTAATAAATCAGCCCCAGCATTTT. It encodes CASSPGQVLINQPQHF.

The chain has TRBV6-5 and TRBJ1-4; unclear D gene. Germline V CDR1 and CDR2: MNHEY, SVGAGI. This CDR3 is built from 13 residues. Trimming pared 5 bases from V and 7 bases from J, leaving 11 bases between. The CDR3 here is CASSIIEGEKLFF. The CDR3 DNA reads TGTGCCAGCAGTATAATAGAGGGTGAAAAACTGTTTTTT.

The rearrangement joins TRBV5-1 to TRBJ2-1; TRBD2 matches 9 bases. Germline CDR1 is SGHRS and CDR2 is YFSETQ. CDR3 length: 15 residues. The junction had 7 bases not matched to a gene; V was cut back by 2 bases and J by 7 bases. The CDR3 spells CASSFSGSSQNEQFF. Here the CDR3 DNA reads TGCGCCAGCAGCTTTAGCGGGAGTTCACAGAATGAGCAGTTCTTC.

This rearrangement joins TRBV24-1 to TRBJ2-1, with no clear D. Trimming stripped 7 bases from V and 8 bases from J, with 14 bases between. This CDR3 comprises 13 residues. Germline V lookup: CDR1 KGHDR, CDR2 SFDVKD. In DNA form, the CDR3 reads TGTGCCACCAGAGGACCGCGGTTCCATGAGCAGTTCTTC. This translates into CATRGPRFHEQFF.

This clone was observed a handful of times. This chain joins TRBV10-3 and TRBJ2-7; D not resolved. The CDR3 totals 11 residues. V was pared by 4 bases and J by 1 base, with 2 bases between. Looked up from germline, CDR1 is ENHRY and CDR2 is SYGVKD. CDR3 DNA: TGTGCCATCAGTGTTTCCTACGAGCAGTACTTC. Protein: CAISVSYEQYF.

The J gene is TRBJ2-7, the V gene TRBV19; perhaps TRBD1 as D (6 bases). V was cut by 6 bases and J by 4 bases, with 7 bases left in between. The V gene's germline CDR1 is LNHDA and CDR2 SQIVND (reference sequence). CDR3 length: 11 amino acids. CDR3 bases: TGTGCCAGTAGAGGGGGATACGAGCAGTACTTC. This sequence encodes CASRGGYEQYF.

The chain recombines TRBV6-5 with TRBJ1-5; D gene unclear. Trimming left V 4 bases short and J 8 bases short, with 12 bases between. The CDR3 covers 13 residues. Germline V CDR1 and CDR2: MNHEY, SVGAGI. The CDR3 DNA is TGTGCCAGCAGTTTGGGCTACACCGAGCCCCAGCATTTT. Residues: CASSLGYTEPQHF.

The CDR3 region has the DNA TGTGCCAGCAGCGCCCAGAGTGAAGCTTTCTTT. This translates into CASSAQSEAFF. This rearrangement joins TRBV5-8 to TRBJ1-1; D unclear. The CDR3 has 11 residues. V lost 4 bases to trimming and J lost 7 bases, with 8 bases between them. Germline loops: CDR1 SGHTS, CDR2 YDEGEE. Supplemented by reference TRBV5-8 and TRBJ1-1, the full variable domain reads EAGVTQSPTHLIKTRGQQATLRCSPISGHTSVYWYQQALGLGLQFLLWYDEGEERNRGNFPPRFSGRQFPNYSSELNVNALELEDSALYLCASSAQSEAFFGQGTRLTVV.

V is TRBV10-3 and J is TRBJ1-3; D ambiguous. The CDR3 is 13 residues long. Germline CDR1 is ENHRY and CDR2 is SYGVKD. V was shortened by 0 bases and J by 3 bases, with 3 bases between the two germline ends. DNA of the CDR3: TGTGCCATCAGTGAGTCGAATGGAAACACCATATATTTT. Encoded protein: CAISESNGNTIYF.

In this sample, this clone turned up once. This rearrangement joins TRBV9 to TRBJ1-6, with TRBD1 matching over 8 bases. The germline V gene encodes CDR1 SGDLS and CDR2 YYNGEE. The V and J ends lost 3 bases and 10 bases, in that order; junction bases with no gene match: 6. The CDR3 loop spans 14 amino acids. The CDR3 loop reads CASSEDRVGSPLHF. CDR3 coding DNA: TGTGCCAGCAGCGAGGACAGGGTAGGATCACCCCTCCACTTT.

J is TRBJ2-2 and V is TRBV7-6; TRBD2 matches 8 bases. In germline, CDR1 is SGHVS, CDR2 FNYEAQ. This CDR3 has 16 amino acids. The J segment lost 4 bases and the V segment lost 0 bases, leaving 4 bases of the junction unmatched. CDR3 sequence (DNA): TGTGCCAGCAGCTTAGCCCTAGCGGGCCTCACCGGGGAGCTGTTTTTT. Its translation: CASSLALAGLTGELFF.

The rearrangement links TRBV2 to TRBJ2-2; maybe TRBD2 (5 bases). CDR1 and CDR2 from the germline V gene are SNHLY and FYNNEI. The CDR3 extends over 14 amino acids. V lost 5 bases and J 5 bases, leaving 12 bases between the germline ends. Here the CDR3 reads CASSKNTGTGELFF. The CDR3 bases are TGTGCCAGCAGTAAAAATACGGGGACCGGGGAGCTGTTTTTT.

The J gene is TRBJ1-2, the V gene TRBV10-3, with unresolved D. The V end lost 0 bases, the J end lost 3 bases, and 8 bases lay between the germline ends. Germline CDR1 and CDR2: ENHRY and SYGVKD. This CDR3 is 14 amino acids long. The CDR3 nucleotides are TGTGCCATCAGTGAGTCCCGTAACGACTATGGCTACACCTTC. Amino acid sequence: CAISESRNDYGYTF.

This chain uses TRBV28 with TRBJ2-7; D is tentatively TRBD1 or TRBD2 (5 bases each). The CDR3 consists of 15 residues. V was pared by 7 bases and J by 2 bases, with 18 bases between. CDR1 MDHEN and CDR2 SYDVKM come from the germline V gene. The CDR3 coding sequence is TGTGCCAGCACCCCGGGACCCATCTCAACCTACGAGCAGTACTTC. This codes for CASTPGPISTYEQYF. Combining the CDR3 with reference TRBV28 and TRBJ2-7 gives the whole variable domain DVKVTQSSRYLVKRTGEKVFLECVQDMDHENMFWYRQDPGLGLRLIYFSYDVKMKEKGDIPEGYSVSREKKERFSLILESASTNQTSMYLCASTPGPISTYEQYFGPGTRLTVT.

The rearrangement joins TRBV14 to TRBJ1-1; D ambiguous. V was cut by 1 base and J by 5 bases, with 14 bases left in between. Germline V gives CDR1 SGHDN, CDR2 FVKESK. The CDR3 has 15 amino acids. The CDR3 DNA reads TGTGCCAGCAGCCAAGCGTTAGGAACACGGACTGAAGCTTTCTTT. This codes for CASSQALGTRTEAFF.

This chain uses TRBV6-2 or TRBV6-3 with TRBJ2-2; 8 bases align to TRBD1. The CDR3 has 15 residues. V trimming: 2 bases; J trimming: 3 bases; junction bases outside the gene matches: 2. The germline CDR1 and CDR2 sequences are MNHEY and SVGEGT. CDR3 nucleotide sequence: TGTGCCAGCAGTTACCAGGGGGCTGACACCGGGGAGCTGTTTTTT. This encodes CASSYQGADTGELFF.

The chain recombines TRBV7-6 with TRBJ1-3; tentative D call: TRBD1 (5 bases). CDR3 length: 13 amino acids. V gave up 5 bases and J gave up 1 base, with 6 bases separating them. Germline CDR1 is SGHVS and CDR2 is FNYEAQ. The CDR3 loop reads CASSQGSGNTIYF. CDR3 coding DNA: TGTGCCAGCAGCCAGGGTTCTGGAAACACCATATATTTT.

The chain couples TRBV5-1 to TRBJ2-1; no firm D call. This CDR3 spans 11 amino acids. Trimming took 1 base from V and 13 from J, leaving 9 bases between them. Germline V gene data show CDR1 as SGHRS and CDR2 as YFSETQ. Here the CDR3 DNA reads TGCGCCAGCAGCTTGTCGTCAGTTCAGTTCTTC. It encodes CASSLSSVQFF.

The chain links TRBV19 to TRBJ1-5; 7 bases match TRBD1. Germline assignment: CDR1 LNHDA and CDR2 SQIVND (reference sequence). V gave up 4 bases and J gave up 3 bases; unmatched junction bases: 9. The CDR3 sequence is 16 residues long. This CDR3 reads CASSSPRRGDNQPQHF. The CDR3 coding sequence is TGTGCCAGTAGTAGCCCCCGCAGGGGGGACAATCAGCCCCAGCATTTT.

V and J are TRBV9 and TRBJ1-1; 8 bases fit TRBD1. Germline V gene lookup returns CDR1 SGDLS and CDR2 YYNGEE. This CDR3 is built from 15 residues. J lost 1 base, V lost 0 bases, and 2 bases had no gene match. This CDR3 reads CASSVGGTGNTEAFF. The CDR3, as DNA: TGTGCCAGCAGCGTAGGGGGGACAGGGAACACTGAAGCTTTCTTT.

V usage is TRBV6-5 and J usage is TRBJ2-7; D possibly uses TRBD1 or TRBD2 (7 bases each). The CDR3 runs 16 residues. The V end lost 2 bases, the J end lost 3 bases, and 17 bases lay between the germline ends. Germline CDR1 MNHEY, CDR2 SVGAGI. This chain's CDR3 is CASSYTRQGGGYEQYF. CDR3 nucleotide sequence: TGTGCCAGCAGTTACACCCGACAGGGAGGGGGCTACGAGCAGTACTTC.

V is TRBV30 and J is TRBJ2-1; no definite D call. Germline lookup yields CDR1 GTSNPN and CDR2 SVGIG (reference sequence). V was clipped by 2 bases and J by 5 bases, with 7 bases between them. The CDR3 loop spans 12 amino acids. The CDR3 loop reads CAWSRTDNEQFF. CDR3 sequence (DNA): TGTGCCTGGAGTCGGACGGACAATGAGCAGTTCTTC.

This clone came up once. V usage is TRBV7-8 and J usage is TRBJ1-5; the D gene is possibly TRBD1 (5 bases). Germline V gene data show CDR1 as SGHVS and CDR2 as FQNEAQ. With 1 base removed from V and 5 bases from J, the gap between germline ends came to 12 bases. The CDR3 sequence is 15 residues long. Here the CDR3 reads CASSLVIRGDQPQHF. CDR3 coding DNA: TGTGCCAGCAGCTTAGTTATCCGGGGGGATCAGCCCCAGCATTTT.

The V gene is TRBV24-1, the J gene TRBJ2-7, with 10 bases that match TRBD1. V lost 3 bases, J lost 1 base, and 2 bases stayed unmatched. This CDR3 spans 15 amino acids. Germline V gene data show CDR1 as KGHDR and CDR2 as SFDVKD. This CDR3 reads CATSDGTGASYEQYF. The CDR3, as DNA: TGTGCCACCAGTGATGGGACAGGGGCGTCCTACGAGCAGTACTTC.

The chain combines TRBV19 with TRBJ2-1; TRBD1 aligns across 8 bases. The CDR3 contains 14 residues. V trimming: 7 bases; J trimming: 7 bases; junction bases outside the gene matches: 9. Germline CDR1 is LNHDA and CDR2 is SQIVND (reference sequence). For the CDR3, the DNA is TGTGCCAGTATTCGGACAGGGAGGTTTAATGAGCAGTTCTTC. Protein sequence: CASIRTGRFNEQFF.

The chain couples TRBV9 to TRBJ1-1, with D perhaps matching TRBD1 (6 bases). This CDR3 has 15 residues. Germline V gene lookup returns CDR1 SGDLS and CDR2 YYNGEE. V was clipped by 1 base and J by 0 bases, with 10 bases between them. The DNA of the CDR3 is TGTGCCAGCAGCGTATCAGGGGTAATGAACACTGAAGCTTTCTTT. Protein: CASSVSGVMNTEAFF.